This TCR beta chain was captured by sequencing in a study of blood T cell repertoires in COVID-19. Looking at the study overall: Donors in the United States, Italy and Spain gave samples during acute or convalescent COVID-19. PBMCs, B-cell-depleted T cells, or T cells were the source of the cDNA or gDNA that made up the material.

In the authors' methods: Amplification of reference gene primers provided the estimated nucleated cell counts. The data were produced by immunoSEQ multiplex PCR, yet TCRdb's version contains in-frame clones alone and is incomplete. For V, J and clone size, that table is used; D and trimming come from the DNA. The profile shows nearly 200,000 clones, about 86% of them singletons. CDR3 length: 15 residues. The J segment lost 5 bases and the V segment lost 3 bases, leaving 8 bases of the junction unmatched. Germline-derived CDR1 and CDR2 are LGHNA and YSLEER. The sequenced material came from peripheral blood. The genes are TRBV4-3 and TRBJ1-2; 8 nucleotides agree with TRBD1. The TCR was taken from a woman in her seventies with acute or convalescent COVID-19. The CDR3, as DNA: TGCGCCAGCAGCCAGTCAGGGGGCCCTTGGTATGGCTACACCTTC. It encodes CASSQSGGPWYGYTF.